These T cell receptor beta chains were read from a single sample in a study of OX40 agonist ivuxolimab in advanced cancers. The protocol was immunoSEQ multiplex PCR, while the TCRdb copy is restricted to in-frame clones and leaves out a portion. The data hold around 39,000 clones, with roughly four fifths observed a single time. The sequencing here drew on CD4+ or CD8+ T cells sorted from blood, taken in a trial of the OX40 agonist ivuxolimab. The receptors shown here come from an adult with an advanced solid tumor such as melanoma, head and neck, liver or kidney cancer. Both conserved end residues are part of each CDR3. The order of the fields is CDR3 DNA, CDR3 protein, clone size, V gene, D gene, CDR3 length, J gene. The D gene is left open where the match is weak. Clone size is not always given. Where it is, it says once, few, many or a class for expanded clones.

DNA: TGTGCCAGCAGGCCACAATTAGATTCACCCCTCCACTTT
CDR3: CASRPQLDSPLHF
size: few
V: TRBV6-5
D: -
length: 13
J: TRBJ1-6

DNA: TGTGCCAGCAGTGAATCAGGGGTTCTGGGGCAGCCCCAGCATTTT
CDR3: CASSESGVLGQPQHF
size: once
V: TRBV2
D: -
length: 15
J: TRBJ1-5

DNA: TGTGCCAGCTCAGATATCGCCCAGATGGAGCAGTACTTC
CDR3: CASSDIAQMEQYF
size: -
V: TRBV18
D: -
length: 13
J: TRBJ2-7

DNA: TGTGCCAGCAGCATTAATGAGCAGTTCTTC
CDR3: CASSINEQFF
size: few
V: TRBV7-2
D: -
length: 10
J: TRBJ2-1

DNA: TGTGCCACCCAAGATAAAGGGGATCAGCCCCAGCATTTT
CDR3: CATQDKGDQPQHF
size: -
V: TRBV10-3
D: -
length: 13
J: TRBJ1-5

DNA: TGTGCCCGGCCTTCGGGACAGGGGTATGGCTACACCTTC
CDR3: CARPSGQGYGYTF
size: -
V: TRBV27
D: TRBD1
length: 13
J: TRBJ1-2

DNA: TGTGCCAGCAGTTTCCGACAGGGACCAGATACGCAGTATTTT
CDR3: CASSFRQGPDTQYF
size: -
V: TRBV7-9
D: TRBD1
length: 14
J: TRBJ2-3

DNA: TGTGCCAGCAGTGAAATGGTCTCCTACGAGCAGTACTTC
CDR3: CASSEMVSYEQYF
size: -
V: TRBV6-1
D: -
length: 13
J: TRBJ2-7

DNA: TGTGCCAGCAGTCAACGGGGCGGGTCTAATGAAAAACTGTTTTTT
CDR3: CASSQRGGSNEKLFF
size: -
V: TRBV7-3
D: -
length: 15
J: TRBJ1-4

DNA: TGTGCCAGCTCCAGGGATAGCGGGCGGGCGGAGACCCAGTACTTC
CDR3: CASSRDSGRAETQYF
size: few
V: TRBV27
D: TRBD2
length: 15
J: TRBJ2-5

DNA: TGTGCCAGCGCGCCAGAGGGAAACAATGAGCAGTTCTTC
CDR3: CASAPEGNNEQFF
size: -
V: TRBV6-4
D: -
length: 13
J: TRBJ2-1

DNA: TGCGCCAGCAGCTTATCAGAGACCCAGTACTTC
CDR3: CASSLSETQYF
size: -
V: TRBV5-1
D: -
length: 11
J: TRBJ2-5

DNA: TGTGCCTGGTTAACAGGGAAGGGAGAGACCCAGTACTTC
CDR3: CAWLTGKGETQYF
size: -
V: TRBV30
D: -
length: 13
J: TRBJ2-5

DNA: TGTGCCAGTAGAACTGGGACAGGTGGGAGTCGCAATCAGCCCCAGCATTTT
CDR3: CASRTGTGGSRNQPQHF
size: -
V: TRBV19
D: TRBD1
length: 17
J: TRBJ1-5

DNA: TGTGCCAGCAGCCGGGTGGCTACAGATACGCAGTATTTT
CDR3: CASSRVATDTQYF
size: once
V: TRBV7-2
D: -
length: 13
J: TRBJ2-3

DNA: TGTGCCAGCACTCCGTATAGCAATCAGCCCCAGCATTTT
CDR3: CASTPYSNQPQHF
size: -
V: TRBV6-1
D: -
length: 13
J: TRBJ1-5

DNA: TGTGCCAGCAGCCCCCGCGCAGCCGGAACTGAAGCTTTCTTT
CDR3: CASSPRAAGTEAFF
size: -
V: TRBV7-2
D: -
length: 14
J: TRBJ1-1

DNA: TGTGCCAGCAGTTCCGAGGGACGGAGGTACTCTGGAAACACCATATATTTT
CDR3: CASSSEGRRYSGNTIYF
size: medium-sized
V: TRBV27
D: -
length: 17
J: TRBJ1-3

DNA: TGCAGCGGCCGGATGGGGGATGGCTACACCTTC
CDR3: CSGRMGDGYTF
size: -
V: TRBV29-1
D: -
length: 11
J: TRBJ1-2

DNA: TGTGCCAGCACCCGGGACGTGGTAGCCGGGGAGCTGTTTTTT
CDR3: CASTRDVVAGELFF
size: few
V: TRBV28
D: -
length: 14
J: TRBJ2-2

DNA: TGTGCCTGGAGTGTACAGCCAGCGGGAAGTGGTACAGATACGCAGTATTTT
CDR3: CAWSVQPAGSGTDTQYF
size: -
V: TRBV30
D: TRBD2
length: 17
J: TRBJ2-3

DNA: TGTGCCTGGACCCTGGGGGGGGCGGGCACAGATACGCAGTATTTT
CDR3: CAWTLGGAGTDTQYF
size: -
V: TRBV30
D: -
length: 15
J: TRBJ2-3

DNA: TGTGCCAGCAGCCTACAGGGTGCGAACACTGAAGCTTTCTTT
CDR3: CASSLQGANTEAFF
size: -
V: TRBV5-6
D: -
length: 14
J: TRBJ1-1

DNA: TGTGCCAGCAGCTTATCATCCGGGACTAGAGTGCGGGAGCTGTTTTTT
CDR3: CASSLSSGTRVRELFF
size: -
V: TRBV9
D: TRBD2
length: 16
J: TRBJ2-2

DNA: TGTGCCAGCTCACGTGTGGGAACCTCTGGGGCCAACGTCCTGACTTTC
CDR3: CASSRVGTSGANVLTF
size: -
V: TRBV18
D: -
length: 16
J: TRBJ2-6

DNA: TGTGCCAGCAGATTAGACACGACTTTTTACGAGCAGTACTTC
CDR3: CASRLDTTFYEQYF
size: -
V: TRBV6-5
D: -
length: 14
J: TRBJ2-7

DNA: TGTGCCAGCAGTCGACAGGGTACCTACGAGCAGTACTTC
CDR3: CASSRQGTYEQYF
size: few
V: TRBV27
D: TRBD1
length: 13
J: TRBJ2-7

DNA: TGTGCCAGCAGCCCTCAGGGGGGGATCTCCACAGATACGCAGTATTTT
CDR3: CASSPQGGISTDTQYF
size: -
V: TRBV6-4
D: -
length: 16
J: TRBJ2-3

DNA: TGTGCCAGCAGCCGGGACAGAAACTATGGCTACACCTTC
CDR3: CASSRDRNYGYTF
size: once
V: TRBV11-2
D: TRBD1
length: 13
J: TRBJ1-2